The 29 T cell receptor beta chains below were found in one sample sequenced in a study of shared clonotypes between healthy human individuals. As defined, naive CD8 cells were CD45RO-negative and positively selected for CCR7, with terminally differentiated effector memory CD45RA+ cells excluded. TCRdb keeps only in-frame clones here, not all; method: immunoSEQ multiplex PCR. In the table there are hundreds of thousands of clones, about 96% of which are singletons. Sequencing was done on a sample of naive CD8+ T cells sorted from blood. These receptors were taken from a woman aged 25 to 45 in good health.

J is TRBJ2-7 and V is TRBV4-1; 8 bases match TRBD2. CDR1 and CDR2 from the germline V gene are MGHRA and YSYEKL. V shed 4 bases and J 1 base; nucleotides not matched to a gene: 3. The CDR3 consists of 14 residues. The CDR3 DNA is TGCGCCAGCAGCCCCCGGGAGGGGTCCTACGAGCAGTACTTC. Translation: CASSPREGSYEQYF.

The CDR3 region is CASSASASPAGELFF. For the CDR3, the DNA is TGCGCCAGCAGCGCCAGCGCGTCCCCCGCCGGGGAGCTGTTTTTT. The J gene is TRBJ2-2, the V gene TRBV4-1; no reliable D call. Germline lookup yields CDR1 MGHRA and CDR2 YSYEKL. This CDR3 spans 15 amino acids. V lost 5 bases and J 6 bases, leaving 16 bases between the germline ends.

This chain connects TRBV7-2 to TRBJ2-1; 11 bases align to TRBD2. V was pared by 5 bases and J by 9 bases, with 15 bases of the junction left unmatched. Germline-derived CDR1 and CDR2 are SGHTA and FQGNSA. This CDR3 has 17 amino acids. CDR3 in amino acids: CASSLKTRLAGNGEQFF. The CDR3 DNA reads TGTGCCAGCAGCCTTAAGACGCGACTAGCGGGAAATGGTGAGCAGTTCTTC.

V gene TRBV4-2 combines with J gene TRBJ2-1, with no clear D. The CDR3 contains 17 residues. CDR1 LGHNA and CDR2 YNFKEQ come from the germline V gene. V shed 2 bases and J shed 1 base, with 15 bases lying between them. CDR3 loop: CASSQKPAGKSYNEQFF. The CDR3, as DNA: TGTGCCAGCAGCCAAAAACCCGCAGGAAAATCCTACAATGAGCAGTTCTTC.

The chain carries TRBV29-1 and TRBJ2-1, with D tentatively TRBD2 (6 bases). V gave up 3 bases and J gave up 4 bases, with 10 bases separating them. Germline values: CDR1 SQVTM, CDR2 ANQGSEA. CDR3 length: 13 residues. As DNA, the CDR3 is TGCAGCGTTGAGGGACTCGAGTACAATGAGCAGTTCTTC. This gives the protein CSVEGLEYNEQFF.

The chain recombines TRBV5-6 with TRBJ1-2; no clear D gene. Per germline, CDR1 SGHDT and CDR2 YYEEEE. The CDR3 spans 12 residues. Trimming left V 0 bases short and J 4 bases short, with 4 bases between. The CDR3 sequence: CASSLAVYGYTF. Here the CDR3 DNA reads TGTGCCAGCAGCTTGGCCGTCTATGGCTACACCTTC.

This chain joins TRBV19 and TRBJ1-1; 9 bases map to TRBD1. From germline, CDR1 is LNHDA and CDR2 SQIVND (reference sequence). Trimming at V came to 4 bases and at J to 4 bases, leaving 7 bases not matched to a gene. The CDR3 runs 15 residues. CDR3 in DNA: TGTGCCAGTAGTACCTGGGGACAGGGTAGCACTGAAGCTTTCTTT. Translated: CASSTWGQGSTEAFF.

For this clone: Within the sample, other DNA sequences also encode this same CDR3. The genes are TRBV6-5 and TRBJ1-1, with a tentative D call TRBD1 (6 bases). CDR3 size: 14 residues. V was clipped by 2 bases and J by 0 bases, with 7 bases between them. Looked up from germline, CDR1 is MNHEY and CDR2 is SVGAGI. The DNA for the CDR3 is TGTGCCAGCAGTTACGGGGGCTTGAACACTGAAGCTTTCTTT. Translated: CASSYGGLNTEAFF.

This rearrangement joins TRBV4-1 to TRBJ1-6, with D perhaps matching TRBD1 (6 bases). The CDR3 is made up of 15 amino acids. Looked up from germline, CDR1 is MGHRA and CDR2 is YSYEKL. V was clipped by 2 bases and J by 7 bases, with 12 bases between them. CDR3 in amino acids: CASSQPGHLNSPLHF. The CDR3 DNA is TGCGCCAGCAGCCAACCGGGACACCTAAATTCACCCCTCCACTTT.

The V call is TRBV13, the J call TRBJ1-1; no clear D. The V end was cut by 2 bases, the J end by 4 bases, with 11 bases between. The CDR3 extends over 14 amino acids. Germline CDR1 is PRHDT and CDR2 is FYEKMQ (reference sequence). The CDR3, as DNA: TGTGCCAGCAGCTTAAGCGCGGACCTCACTGAAGCTTTCTTT. Its protein is CASSLSADLTEAFF. Combining the CDR3 with reference TRBV13 and TRBJ1-1 gives the whole variable domain AAGVIQSPRHLIKEKRETATLKCYPIPRHDTVYWYQQGPGQDPQFLISFYEKMQSDKGSIPDRFSAQQFSDYHSELNMSSLELGDSALYFCASSLSADLTEAFFGQGTRLTVV.

V gene TRBV6-5 combines with J gene TRBJ2-7, with D maybe TRBD2 (7 bases). The CDR3 length is 15 residues. Per the germline V gene, CDR1 is MNHEY and CDR2 is SVGAGI. Trimming took off 4 bases at V and 4 bases at J, with 17 bases between the two ends. CDR3 DNA: TGTGCCAGCAGTTCACCTCTAGGGGGGGATTACGAGCAGTACTTC. This sequence encodes CASSSPLGGDYEQYF.

This clone was found once. For the CDR3, the DNA is TGCGCCAGCAGCTTGGACCGGGGGGGCAACACAGATACGCAGTATTTT. Translating gives CASSLDRGGNTDTQYF. V gene TRBV5-1 combines with J gene TRBJ2-3, with 8 nucleotides matching TRBD2. The CDR3 length is 16 residues. Trimming cost V 0 bases and J 2 bases; bases outside gene matches: 5. Germline V lookup: CDR1 SGHRS, CDR2 YFSETQ.

J is TRBJ2-7 and V is TRBV5-1, with 9 bases fitting TRBD1. Per the germline V gene, CDR1 is SGHRS and CDR2 is YFSETQ. The length of the CDR3 is 15 residues. After removal of 0 bases from V and 3 bases from J, the junction contained 4 bases not matched to a gene. CDR3 DNA: TGCGCCAGCAGCTTGGGACAGGGGGTTTACTACGAGCAGTACTTC. As protein: CASSLGQGVYYEQYF.

V gene TRBV29-1 combines with J gene TRBJ1-3, with D uncertain. V shed 5 bases and J shed 0 bases, with 5 bases lying between them. Germline V gene sequence: CDR1 SQVTM, CDR2 ANQGSEA. CDR3 size: 12 residues. CDR3 residues: CSVPLSGNTIYF. CDR3 DNA: TGCAGCGTTCCCCTCTCTGGAAACACCATATATTTT.

This clone is a singleton in its sample. Within the sample, other DNA sequences also encode this same CDR3. This chain joins TRBV5-6 and TRBJ2-7; D is ambiguous. The CDR3 is 13 residues long. The germline gives CDR1 SGHDT, CDR2 YYEEEE. V lost 2 bases to trimming and J lost 0 bases, with 6 bases between them. The CDR3 sequence is CASSFGSSYEQYF. In DNA form, the CDR3 reads TGTGCCAGCAGCTTTGGCTCCTCCTACGAGCAGTACTTC. Using reference TRBV5-6 and TRBJ2-7 for the parts outside the CDR3, the full variable domain is DAGVTQSPTHLIKTRGQQVTLRCSPKSGHDTVSWYQQALGQGPQFIFQYYEEEERQRGNFPDRFSGHQFPNYSSELNVNALLLGDSALYLCASSFGSSYEQYFGPGTRLTVT.

The CDR3 is CASSLPIYTGELFF. The CDR3 nucleotides are TGTGCCAGCAGTCTTCCTATATACACCGGGGAGCTGTTTTTT. The rearrangement joins TRBV28 to TRBJ2-2; unclear D gene. CDR3 length: 14 residues. Looked up from germline, CDR1 is MDHEN and CDR2 is SYDVKM. Trimming took 5 bases from V and 3 from J, leaving 10 bases between them.

This chain links TRBV15 with TRBJ2-7; possibly TRBD2 for D (6 bases). Trimming removed 1 base from V and 0 bases from J, with 10 bases in between. This CDR3 is built from 15 residues. CDR1 and CDR2 (germline): LNHNV, YYDKDF (reference sequence). As DNA, the CDR3 is TGTGCCACCAGCAGAGGGAGGGAGACCTCCTACGAGCAGTACTTC. Translating gives CATSRGRETSYEQYF.

The V gene is TRBV5-1, the J gene TRBJ2-7, with 9 bases aligning to TRBD2. The CDR3 is 13 residues long. J lost 5 bases, V lost 4 bases, and 4 bases had no gene match. Germline V lookup: CDR1 SGHRS, CDR2 YFSETQ. In DNA form, the CDR3 reads TGCGCCAGCAGCCCGGGACTAGCCAACGAGCAGTACTTC. It codes for CASSPGLANEQYF.

V and J are TRBV27 and TRBJ2-3, with TRBD2 matching 11 bases. V shed 1 base, J shed 3 bases, and the junction held 3 bases outside the gene matches. The germline gives CDR1 MNHEY, CDR2 SMNVEV (reference sequence). The CDR3 contains 16 residues. The CDR3 nucleotides are TGTGCCAGCAGTTTATTCCCTAGCGGGAGGACAGATACGCAGTATTTT. Protein sequence: CASSLFPSGRTDTQYF.

DNA of the CDR3: TGTGCCAGCAGCCCGGGACTAGCGTTAGGTGAGCAGTTCTTC. Protein product: CASSPGLALGEQFF. This chain links TRBV6-5 with TRBJ2-1; TRBD2 aligns across 10 bases. The CDR3 is 14 residues long. Germline V gives CDR1 MNHEY, CDR2 SVGAGI. With V trimmed by 6 bases and J by 9 bases, 8 bases remained unmatched.

The chain couples TRBV28 to TRBJ2-1; D gene unclear. V lost 6 bases and J lost 1, with 13 bases in between. CDR3 length equals 15 residues. Germline values: CDR1 MDHEN, CDR2 SYDVKM. The CDR3 DNA follows: TGTGCCAGCAGCATCGTCGGGCGATCCTACAATGAGCAGTTCTTC. This codes for CASSIVGRSYNEQFF.

Details on this clone: This specimen includes other DNA sequences encoding the same CDR3. The CDR3 DNA is TGCGCCAGCAGCCAGGGGTCGAACACCGGGGAGCTGTTTTTT. Translation: CASSQGSNTGELFF. The chain joins TRBV4-1 to TRBJ2-2; D unclear. Germline V gene lookup returns CDR1 MGHRA and CDR2 YSYEKL. The CDR3 consists of 14 residues. V lost 3 bases and J 0 bases, leaving 5 bases between the germline ends.

This CDR3 reads CAWSVQWEYEQYF. In nucleotides, the CDR3 is TGTGCCTGGAGTGTACAGTGGGAATACGAGCAGTACTTC. This chain uses TRBV30 with TRBJ2-7; D is undetermined. Trimming shortened V by 0 bases and J by 4 bases, and 10 bases separated the two germline ends. Germline CDR1 and CDR2: GTSNPN and SVGIG (reference sequence). The CDR3 has 13 residues.

V gene TRBV5-1 combines with J gene TRBJ2-2; TRBD1 aligns across 8 bases. V trimming: 4 bases; J trimming: 7 bases; junction bases outside the gene matches: 6. The CDR3 contains 14 residues. Germline V gene data show CDR1 as SGHRS and CDR2 as YFSETQ. The chain's CDR3 is CASSRTGFDGELFF. Here the CDR3 DNA reads TGCGCCAGCAGCCGGACAGGGTTTGACGGGGAGCTGTTTTTT.

V usage is TRBV19 and J usage is TRBJ2-7; D may correspond to TRBD1 or TRBD2 (6 bases each). Looked up from germline, CDR1 is LNHDA and CDR2 is SQIVND (reference sequence). Between the trimmed V and J ends, which lost 1 base and 2 bases, there was a span of 18 bases. The CDR3 contains 17 residues. Here the CDR3 DNA reads TGTGCCAGTAGTATAGGGGAGGAATGGGGGGCCACCTACGAGCAGTACTTC. It encodes CASSIGEEWGATYEQYF.

V gene TRBV13 combines with J gene TRBJ2-7; TRBD1 agrees at 8 bases. J gave up 3 bases and V 4 bases, and 8 bases lay outside the gene matches. CDR1 PRHDT and CDR2 FYEKMQ come from the germline V gene (reference sequence). The CDR3 is made up of 15 amino acids. The CDR3 DNA reads as TGTGCCAGCAGCTCGCTGTACAGGGGGAACTACGAGCAGTACTTC. Residues: CASSSLYRGNYEQYF.

This sequence joins TRBV2 and TRBJ1-5; no clear D gene. This CDR3 comprises 11 residues. Germline CDR1 reads SNHLY; CDR2 reads FYNNEI. Trimming left V 8 bases short and J 6 bases short, with 8 bases between. The CDR3, as DNA: TGTGCCAGCGGCGAAGTTCAGCCCCAGCATTTT. Translation: CASGEVQPQHF.

This clone was detected only once. V usage is TRBV28 and J usage is TRBJ2-6; D uncertain. The CDR3 runs 16 residues. Germline V gene data show CDR1 as MDHEN and CDR2 as SYDVKM. V was cut by 0 bases and J by 2 bases, with 8 bases left in between. The chain's CDR3 is CASSLWPDTGANVLTF. CDR3 coding DNA: TGTGCCAGCAGTTTATGGCCCGATACTGGGGCCAACGTCCTGACTTTC.

Remarks on this clone: Other nucleotide sequences in the sample specify the same CDR3. V and J are TRBV5-1 and TRBJ2-1, with TRBD2 matching over 10 bases. J lost 4 bases, V lost 1 base, and 2 bases had no gene match. Germline values: CDR1 SGHRS, CDR2 YFSETQ. This CDR3 comprises 15 residues. CDR3: CASSLSSGGYNEQFF. The CDR3 DNA is TGCGCCAGCAGCTTGTCTAGCGGGGGATACAATGAGCAGTTCTTC.